This T cell receptor beta chain was sequenced in a study of OX40 agonist ivuxolimab in advanced cancers. Study background: Patients were treated with intravenous ivuxolimab, dosed at 0.01 to 10 mg/kg and infused every 2 weeks.

Notes on this clone: Antigen unknown.

CDR1 and CDR2 from the germline V gene are SGHRS and YFSETQ. The CDR3 is 12 amino acids. Trimming stripped 0 bases from V and 4 bases from J, with 1 base between. The study, taken as a whole, reports: The study found that CD8+ T cells averaged more expanded clones than CD4+.

Some clones are missing from TCRdb's copy, which holds only in-frame ones; the method was immunoSEQ multiplex PCR. This table holds some 85,000 clones, around 87% found once. Specimen: CD4+ or CD8+ T cells sorted from blood, collected in a trial of the OX40 agonist ivuxolimab. This receptor was taken from an adult with an advanced solid tumor such as melanoma, head and neck, liver or kidney cancer. The chain has TRBV5-1 and TRBJ1-4; D gene unclear. The CDR3 DNA sequence: TGCGCCAGCAGCTTGGGTAATGAAAAACTGTTTTTT. It specifies CASSLGNEKLFF.